These 26 T cell receptor beta chains came from one sample sequenced in a study of cytomegalovirus exposure and HLA in healthy donors. Both 60 Vbeta primers and 13 Jbeta primers went into the PCR. Repertoires were generated with immunoSEQ multiplex PCR, while TCRdb's copy carries only in-frame clones and drops some. Among around 200,000 clones listed, about 80% were seen once. The specimen was PBMCs. These receptors were obtained from a man aged 40-50 years in good health and CMV-seropositive.

This clone was observed a few times. The CDR3 reads CASKQGFSYEQYV. For the CDR3, the DNA is TGTGCCAGCAAACAGGGGTTTTCCTACGAGCAGTACGTC. The rearrangement links TRBV5-6 to TRBJ2-7, with 7 nucleotides matching TRBD1. V lost 6 bases to trimming and J lost 1 base; unmatched junction nucleotides: 4. The germline CDR1 and CDR2 sequences are SGHDT and YYEEEE. CDR3 length equals 13 residues.

The gene calls are TRBV5-1 and TRBJ1-1; possible D gene TRBD1, 5 bases. The CDR3 is 14 residues long. Germline V gene data show CDR1 as SGHRS and CDR2 as YFSETQ. Trimming stripped 4 bases from V and 4 bases from J, with 14 bases between. The CDR3, as DNA: TGCGCCAGCAGCCGATGGGGGGGGACCACTGAAGCTTTCTTT. This encodes CASSRWGGTTEAFF.

The chain combines TRBV7-9 with TRBJ1-4; D unresolved. Trimming pared 2 bases from V and 12 bases from J, leaving 7 bases between. There are 11 residues in the CDR3. Germline lookup yields CDR1 SEHNR and CDR2 FQNEAQ (reference sequence). The CDR3 here is CASSLNGELFF. The CDR3 DNA reads TGTGCCAGCAGCTTAAACGGGGAACTGTTTTTT.

The chain recombines TRBV4-1 with TRBJ2-3, with 8 bases aligning to TRBD2. Germline lookup yields CDR1 MGHRA and CDR2 YSYEKL. Trimming cost V 0 bases and J 2 bases; bases outside gene matches: 7. The CDR3 is 17 amino acids. Here the CDR3 DNA reads TGCGCCAGCAGCCAAGATTTGACTAGCGTGTACACAGATACGCAGTATTTT. Its translation is CASSQDLTSVYTDTQYF.

As DNA, the CDR3 is TGTGCCAGCAGTTCACGACAGGGGGGATCCTACGAGCAGTACTTC. The encoded protein is CASSSRQGGSYEQYF. The chain is built from TRBV13 and TRBJ2-7; 9 bases map to TRBD1. The V and J ends lost 6 bases and 1 base, in that order; junction bases with no gene match: 7. The germline CDR1 and CDR2 sequences are PRHDT and FYEKMQ (reference sequence). The CDR3 loop spans 15 amino acids.

This chain uses TRBV7-3 with TRBJ2-7; TRBD1 is a possible D gene (6 bases). V lost 5 bases to trimming and J lost 4 bases, with 12 bases between them. The CDR3 spans 13 residues. Germline V gene lookup returns CDR1 SGHTA and CDR2 FQGTGA. CDR3 in DNA: TGTGCCAGCAGCGCGAACACAGGGTACGAGCAGTACTTC. Translated: CASSANTGYEQYF.

The gene calls are TRBV11-2 and TRBJ2-3, with 14 bases lining up with TRBD2. The V segment lost 1 base and the J segment 2 bases; nucleotides outside the gene matches: 2. Germline V gene data show CDR1 as SGHAT and CDR2 as FQNNGV. The CDR3 contains 17 residues. The CDR3, as DNA: TGTGCCAGCAGCTTAGGGGGACTAGCGGGAGCCACAGATACGCAGTATTTT. It is translated as CASSLGGLAGATDTQYF.

The J gene is TRBJ1-5, the V gene TRBV27; 8 bases map to TRBD1. Germline V CDR1 and CDR2: MNHEY, SMNVEV (reference sequence). CDR3 length equals 16 residues. Trimming took 2 bases from V and 5 from J; bases not matched to a gene: 8. CDR3 sequence: CASSLGRGQGHQPQHF. The CDR3 DNA follows: TGTGCCAGCAGTTTAGGGCGAGGACAGGGACATCAGCCCCAGCATTTT.

The CDR3 nucleotides are TGTGCCAGCAGTAGGGCAGGGCCGGTTTCCGATGAGCAGTTCTTC. It is translated as CASSRAGPVSDEQFF. This chain links TRBV2 with TRBJ2-1; D is possibly TRBD1 (5 bases). V lost 5 bases and J lost 8, with 19 bases in between. This CDR3 is 15 amino acids long. Germline values: CDR1 SNHLY, CDR2 FYNNEI.

The chain uses TRBV6-5 and TRBJ1-5, with D tentatively TRBD1 (6 bases). Trimming stripped 6 bases from V and 4 bases from J, with 10 bases between. The CDR3 sequence is 13 residues long. Germline V CDR1 and CDR2: MNHEY, SVGAGI. CDR3 nucleotide sequence: TGTGCCAGCAGCAGGGGAAAGAATCAGCCCCAGCATTTT. Encoded protein: CASSRGKNQPQHF.

V gene TRBV9 combines with J gene TRBJ1-1; D not certain. Germline V gives CDR1 SGDLS, CDR2 YYNGEE. The CDR3 covers 16 residues. Trimming left V 3 bases short and J 4 bases short, with 19 bases between. The CDR3 reads CASSERIGRGGTEAFF. The DNA for the CDR3 is TGTGCCAGCAGCGAGCGCATAGGGAGAGGTGGCACTGAAGCTTTCTTT.

This rearrangement joins TRBV2 to TRBJ1-1, with D perhaps TRBD1 (6 bases). Between the trimmed V and J ends, which lost 6 bases and 2 bases, there was a span of 10 bases. In germline, CDR1 is SNHLY, CDR2 FYNNEI. The length of the CDR3 is 13 residues. Here the CDR3 reads CASSKGTNTEAFF. The DNA for the CDR3 is TGTGCCAGCAGCAAAGGGACAAACACTGAAGCTTTCTTT.

CDR3 nucleotide sequence: TGTGCCAGCAGTTTATCAGGGAAAGGGGGCAATCAGCCCCAGCATTTT. Amino acid sequence: CASSLSGKGGNQPQHF. The rearrangement uses TRBV6-5 and TRBJ1-5; tentative D call: TRBD1 (5 bases). The CDR3 has 16 residues. The germline CDR1 and CDR2 sequences are MNHEY and SVGAGI. The V gene lost 4 bases and the J gene lost 2 bases, with 15 bases spanning the gap.

The rearrangement joins TRBV29-1 to TRBJ2-7, with D perhaps TRBD1 (6 bases). Germline V gene sequence: CDR1 SQVTM, CDR2 ANQGSEA. V was trimmed by 4 bases and J by 4 bases, leaving 11 bases between them. This CDR3 region has 12 residues. CDR3 DNA sequence: TGCAGCGTTGTGGACAGAGCTTACGAGCAGTACGTC. It is translated as CSVVDRAYEQYV.

CDR3 protein: CATSRVLGGEKLFF. The CDR3 DNA follows: TGTGCCACCAGCAGAGTGTTGGGCGGGGAAAAACTGTTTTTT. This chain connects TRBV15 to TRBJ1-4; the D is unclear. Germline V CDR1 and CDR2: LNHNV, YYDKDF (reference sequence). V was shortened by 1 base and J by 8 bases, with 11 bases between the two germline ends. The CDR3 contains 14 residues.

The rearrangement links TRBV29-1 to TRBJ2-7, with 7 bases matching TRBD2. Germline CDR1 SQVTM, CDR2 ANQGSEA. The CDR3 spans 12 residues. V lost 4 bases to trimming and J lost 4 bases; unmatched junction nucleotides: 4. The DNA for the CDR3 is TGCAGCGTTGGGACTAGTCTGTACGAGCAGTACTTC. Protein: CSVGTSLYEQYF.

J is TRBJ1-2 and V is TRBV19; D is possibly TRBD1 (5 bases). The germline V and J ends were trimmed by 3 bases and 3 bases, with 5 bases remaining between them. CDR3 length: 12 residues. Germline V gives CDR1 LNHDA, CDR2 SQIVND (reference sequence). The CDR3 bases are TGTGCCAGTAGTATCAGGGACTATGGCTACACCTTC. Translated, it gives CASSIRDYGYTF. Supplemented by reference TRBV19 and TRBJ1-2, the full variable domain reads DGGITQSPKYLFRKEGQNVTLSCEQNLNHDAMYWYRQDPGQGLRLIYYSQIVNDFQKGDIAEGYSVSREKKESFPLTVTSAQKNPTAFYLCASSIRDYGYTFGSGTRLTVV.

The rearrangement joins TRBV19 to TRBJ2-7; D perhaps matches TRBD1 (6 bases). The CDR3 spans 14 residues. Per the germline V gene, CDR1 is LNHDA and CDR2 is SQIVND (reference sequence). Trimming stripped 6 bases from V and 3 bases from J, with 15 bases between. The CDR3 loop reads CASSPLDRFYEQYF. The CDR3 nucleotides are TGTGCCAGTAGCCCCTTAGACAGGTTCTACGAGCAGTACTTC.

The CDR3 sequence is CASTLLVSQETQYF. CDR3 coding DNA: TGTGCCAGCACCTTGTTAGTTTCACAAGAGACCCAGTACTTC. The J gene is TRBJ2-5, the V gene TRBV6-1; D ambiguous. V was trimmed by 7 bases and J by 2 bases, leaving 14 bases between them. Per germline, CDR1 MNHNS and CDR2 SASEGT. The CDR3 has 14 amino acids.

This sequence joins TRBV25-1 and TRBJ2-2, with 12 bases matching TRBD2. J gave up 1 base and V 3 bases, and 6 bases lay outside the gene matches. Germline V gives CDR1 MGHDK, CDR2 SYGVNS. The CDR3 has 18 residues. The CDR3 sequence is CASSDTSGRWVNTGELFF. The CDR3 region has the DNA TGTGCCAGCAGTGATACTAGCGGGAGGTGGGTGAACACCGGGGAGCTGTTTTTT.

V usage is TRBV7-3 and J usage is TRBJ2-3; tentatively, D is TRBD2 (6 bases). Trimming took 2 bases from V and 4 from J, leaving 10 bases between them. Germline V gene sequence: CDR1 SGHTA, CDR2 FQGTGA. The CDR3 is 14 amino acids. The CDR3 DNA reads TGTGCCAGCAGCTTATTCGGGAGTGCAGATACGCAGTATTTT. Amino acids: CASSLFGSADTQYF.

This clone was seen once. The V and J genes are TRBV6-1 and TRBJ2-2; TRBD2 agrees at 7 bases. Unmatched junction bases numbered 5, after V lost 3 bases and J lost 4 bases. The germline V gene encodes CDR1 MNHNS and CDR2 SASEGT. The CDR3 runs 15 residues. The CDR3: CASSDRGEGTGELFF. DNA of the CDR3: TGTGCCAGCAGTGACCGGGGGGAGGGCACCGGGGAGCTGTTTTTT.

The V call is TRBV27, the J call TRBJ2-2; weak D call: TRBD2 (5 bases). Trimming shortened V by 5 bases and J by 4 bases, and 23 bases separated the two germline ends. Germline lookup yields CDR1 MNHEY and CDR2 SMNVEV (reference sequence). CDR3 length: 18 amino acids. CDR3 region: CASSTGLLLSSGTGELFF. The CDR3 coding sequence is TGTGCCAGCAGTACCGGACTCCTTCTTAGTAGTGGCACCGGGGAGCTGTTTTTT.

This clone was seen only a few times. The CDR3 nucleotides read TGTGCCAGCAGCTCCAGCGGCCCTCCCTACAATGAGCAGTTCTTC. Protein product: CASSSSGPPYNEQFF. V usage is TRBV5-6 and J usage is TRBJ2-1, with D perhaps matching TRBD2 (5 bases). V shed 3 bases and J shed 2 bases, with 12 bases lying between them. CDR3 length: 15 residues. Looked up from germline, CDR1 is SGHDT and CDR2 is YYEEEE.

V gene TRBV28 combines with J gene TRBJ2-3, with 8 bases fitting TRBD1. This CDR3 region has 15 residues. V shed 4 bases and J 4 bases; nucleotides not matched to a gene: 7. Germline V gene lookup returns CDR1 MDHEN and CDR2 SYDVKM. CDR3 sequence reads: CASSYHGQGPDTQYF. The CDR3, as DNA: TGTGCCAGCAGTTACCACGGACAGGGCCCAGATACGCAGTATTTT. The full variable domain, completed using reference TRBV28 and TRBJ2-3, is DVKVTQSSRYLVKRTGEKVFLECVQDMDHENMFWYRQDPGLGLRLIYFSYDVKMKEKGDIPEGYSVSREKKERFSLILESASTNQTSMYLCASSYHGQGPDTQYFGPGTRLTVL.

The chain recombines TRBV9 with TRBJ2-7; 9 bases align to TRBD1. The CDR3 length is 14 residues. Germline V gene data show CDR1 as SGDLS and CDR2 as YYNGEE. The junction had 7 bases not matched to a gene; V was cut back by 4 bases and J by 5 bases. For the CDR3, the DNA is TGTGCCAGCAGCCCGCGGACAGGGGAAAACGAGCAGTACGTC. It encodes CASSPRTGENEQYV.